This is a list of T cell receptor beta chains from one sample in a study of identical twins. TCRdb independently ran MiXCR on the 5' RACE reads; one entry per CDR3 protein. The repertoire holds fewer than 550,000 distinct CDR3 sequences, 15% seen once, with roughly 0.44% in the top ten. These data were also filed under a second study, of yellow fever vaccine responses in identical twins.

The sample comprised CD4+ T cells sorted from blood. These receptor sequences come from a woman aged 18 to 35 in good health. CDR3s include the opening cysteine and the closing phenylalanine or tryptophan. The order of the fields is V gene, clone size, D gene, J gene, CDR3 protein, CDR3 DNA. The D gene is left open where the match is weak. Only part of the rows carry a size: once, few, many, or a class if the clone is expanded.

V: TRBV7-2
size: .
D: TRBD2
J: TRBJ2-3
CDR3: CASSLRRESTSGQYF
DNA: TGTGCCAGCAGCTTACGGCGGGAGTCTACATCCGGGCAGTATTTT

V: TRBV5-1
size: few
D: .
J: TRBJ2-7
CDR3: CASSNREGYEQYF
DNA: TGCGCCAGCAGCAATAGGGAAGGCTACGAGCAGTACTTC

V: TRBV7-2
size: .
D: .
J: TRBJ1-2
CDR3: CASSSSGRWGYGYTF
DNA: TGTGCCAGCAGCTCTTCCGGGCGTTGGGGATATGGCTACACCTTC

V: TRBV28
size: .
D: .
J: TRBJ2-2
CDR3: CASSFPGGGYTITGELFF
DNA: TGTGCCAGCAGTTTCCCAGGGGGGGGCTACACGATCACCGGGGAGCTGTTTTTT

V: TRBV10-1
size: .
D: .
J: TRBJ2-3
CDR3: CASRQETDTQYF
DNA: TGCGCCAGCAGGCAAGAAACAGATACGCAGTATTTT

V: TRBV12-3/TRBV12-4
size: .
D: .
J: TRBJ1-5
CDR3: CASSWGPSSRRNQPQHF
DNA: TGTGCCAGCAGTTGGGGGCCTAGTTCAAGGCGCAATCAGCCCCAGCATTTT

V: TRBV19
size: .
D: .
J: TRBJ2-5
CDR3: CASSIIPRETQYF
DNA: TGTGCCAGTAGCATCATCCCCCGAGAGACCCAGTACTTC

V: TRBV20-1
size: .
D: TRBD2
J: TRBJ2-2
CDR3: CSAREAGRNTGELFF
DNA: TGCAGTGCTAGAGAAGCGGGGCGGAACACCGGGGAGCTGTTTTTT

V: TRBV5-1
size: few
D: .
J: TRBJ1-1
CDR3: CASSLVFRLNTEAFF
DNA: TGCGCCAGCAGCTTGGTCTTCAGGCTGAACACTGAAGCTTTCTTT

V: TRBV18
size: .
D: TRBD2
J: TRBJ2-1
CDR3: CASSPPSGMDSYNEQFF
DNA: TGTGCCAGCTCACCACCTAGCGGGATGGACTCCTACAATGAGCAGTTCTTC